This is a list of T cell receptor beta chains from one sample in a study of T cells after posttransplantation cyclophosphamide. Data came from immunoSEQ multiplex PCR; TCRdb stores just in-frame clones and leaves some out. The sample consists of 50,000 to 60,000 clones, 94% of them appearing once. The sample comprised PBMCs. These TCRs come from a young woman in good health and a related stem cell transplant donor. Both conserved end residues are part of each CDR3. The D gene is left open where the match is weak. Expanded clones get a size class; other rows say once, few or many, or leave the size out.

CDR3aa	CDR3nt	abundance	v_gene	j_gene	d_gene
CASRQGRVEPQHF	TGTGCCAGCAGGCAGGGCCGGGTCGAGCCCCAGCATTTT	-	TRBV6-1	TRBJ1-5	-
CASSYAGAGNTIYF	TGTGCCAGCAGTTACGCGGGGGCAGGAAACACCATATATTTT	-	TRBV6-5	TRBJ1-3	-
CASRDRGGNQPQHF	TGTGCCAGCCGGGACAGGGGCGGCAATCAGCCCCAGCATTTT	-	TRBV6-5	TRBJ1-5	TRBD1
CASDGGNYGYTF	TGTGCCAGCGATGGCGGCAACTATGGCTACACCTTC	-	TRBV2	TRBJ1-2	-
CASSYPASGTLFF	TGTGCCAGCAGTTACCCCGCAAGCGGGACTTTGTTCTTC	-	TRBV6-5	TRBJ2-1	TRBD2
CASSPTTGQDRRPQHF	TGCGCCAGCAGCCCAACGACGGGACAGGACCGGCGGCCCCAGCATTTT	few	TRBV5-1	TRBJ1-5	TRBD1
CASSRAGTGNTGELFF	TGTGCCAGCAGCCGGGCCGGGACAGGGAACACCGGGGAGCTGTTTTTT	-	TRBV7-2	TRBJ2-2	TRBD1
CASSVGGSTDTQYF	TGTGCCAGCAGCGTAGGAGGTAGCACAGATACGCAGTATTTT	-	TRBV9	TRBJ2-3	-
CASSEVGQGAQVDGYTF	TGTGCCAGCAGTGAAGTGGGACAGGGGGCTCAAGTCGATGGCTACACCTTC	once	TRBV6-1	TRBJ1-2	TRBD1
CASSGDRDTDEKLFF	TGTGCCAGCAGCGGAGACCGGGACACCGATGAAAAACTGTTTTTT	-	TRBV9	TRBJ1-4	-
CASSYPHRGYNEQFF	TGTGCCAGCAGTTACCCCCACAGGGGTTACAATGAGCAGTTCTTC	-	TRBV6-6	TRBJ2-1	TRBD1
CSVDLAGGVEQFF	TGCAGCGTTGATCTAGCGGGGGGTGTTGAGCAGTTCTTC	-	TRBV29-1	TRBJ2-1	TRBD2
CASSASRNQPQHF	TGTGCCAGCAGCGCCTCCCGGAATCAGCCCCAGCATTTT	-	TRBV5-6	TRBJ1-5	-
CASSRQIRNTIYF	TGCGCCAGCAGCCGACAGATCCGAAACACCATATATTTT	few	TRBV4-1	TRBJ1-3	-
CASSEGRQVSYNEQFF	TGTGCCAGCAGTGAAGGTCGTCAGGTTTCCTACAATGAGCAGTTCTTC	-	TRBV6-1	TRBJ2-1	-
CATSRGGPEGQYF	TGTGCCACCAGCAGAGGAGGACCAGAGGGGCAGTACTTC	-	TRBV15	TRBJ2-7	-
CASSKGTLTGEQYF	TGTGCCAGCAGCAAGGGGACACTTACGGGCGAGCAGTACTTC	-	TRBV21-1	TRBJ2-7	-
CASSSSADTYNELFF	TGTGCCAGCAGCTCATCGGCAGACACCTACAATGAGCTGTTCTTC	-	TRBV7-7	TRBJ2-1	-
CASSQELAGAVYNEQFF	TGCGCCAGCAGCCAGGAATTAGCGGGGGCGGTCTACAATGAGCAGTTCTTC	-	TRBV4-3	TRBJ2-1	TRBD2
CASSYSRGQPQHF	TGTGCCAGCAGTTACTCGAGGGGGCAGCCCCAGCATTTT	-	TRBV6-6	TRBJ1-5	-
CASSELARVDTIYF	TGTGCCAGCAGTGAATTGGCCAGGGTAGACACCATATATTTT	-	TRBV6-1	TRBJ1-3	-
CASTSDRHNEQFF	TGTGCCAGCACTAGCGATCGTCACAATGAGCAGTTCTTC	-	TRBV2	TRBJ2-1	-
CASSTHAGELFF	TGTGCCAGCAGCACACACGCCGGGGAGCTGTTTTTT	-	TRBV9	TRBJ2-2	-
CASSLDGTGELFF	TGCGCCAGCAGCTTGGACGGCACCGGGGAGCTGTTTTTT	-	TRBV5-1	TRBJ2-2	-
CAIRESLLASGANVLTF	TGTGCCATCAGGGAGTCACTGCTTGCCTCTGGGGCCAACGTCCTGACTTTC	-	TRBV10-3	TRBJ2-6	-
CASSMTPGRDYGYTF	TGTGCCAGTAGTATGACCCCCGGCAGGGACTATGGCTACACCTTC	-	TRBV19	TRBJ1-2	-
CASSPRAGGLNTEAFF	TGTGCCAGCTCACCACGGGCAGGGGGCCTGAACACTGAAGCTTTCTTT	-	TRBV18	TRBJ1-1	TRBD1
CASSPRQASYEQYF	TGTGCCAGCAGCCCACGACAGGCCTCCTACGAGCAGTACTTC	-	TRBV7-9	TRBJ2-7	-
CASGEPQVFNQPQHF	TGTGCTAGTGGAGAACCTCAGGTATTCAATCAGCCCCAGCATTTT	few	TRBV12-5	TRBJ1-5	-
CASSQSGTEAFF	TGTGCCAGCAGCCAGTCGGGCACTGAAGCTTTCTTT	-	TRBV7-8	TRBJ1-1	-
CASSAGGGQFF	TGTGCCAGCAGTGCTGGTGGAGGGCAGTTCTTC	-	TRBV9	TRBJ2-1	-
CASRRRGNTIYF	TGTGCCAGCAGGCGCAGGGGAAACACCATATATTTT	-	TRBV5-8	TRBJ1-3	-
CASDGLQETQYF	TGTGCCAGCGACGGGTTACAAGAGACCCAGTACTTC	-	TRBV6-1	TRBJ2-5	-
CASSLDRVGTEAFF	TGTGCCAGCAGCTTGGACAGGGTTGGCACTGAAGCTTTCTTT	-	TRBV5-4	TRBJ1-1	-
CASSYPLLQGVYGYTF	TGTGCCAGCAGTTACCCCTTATTGCAGGGCGTCTATGGCTACACCTTC	-	TRBV6-8	TRBJ1-2	-
CASSVSPGGNEQFF	TGTGCCAGCTCAGTCTCCCCGGGGGGCAATGAGCAGTTCTTC	-	TRBV18	TRBJ2-1	TRBD2
CSVGQGRMGYTF	TGCAGCGTCGGACAGGGGAGGATGGGCTACACCTTC	few	TRBV29-1	TRBJ1-2	TRBD1
CASSPPDRVYNQPQHF	TGTGCCAGCAGCCCCCCCGACAGGGTGTACAATCAGCCCCAGCATTTT	-	TRBV28	TRBJ1-5	TRBD1
CASSLSGGAYNEQFF	TGTGCCAGCAGCCTCTCGGGGGGGGCCTACAATGAGCAGTTCTTC	-	TRBV14	TRBJ2-1	TRBD2
CASSQDLPAGPGIYNEQFF	TGCGCCAGCAGCCAAGACCTTCCAGCGGGGCCCGGAATCTACAATGAGCAGTTCTTC	-	TRBV4-1	TRBJ2-1	TRBD2
CASSSPWGGVNSYEQYF	TGTGCCAGCAGCTCGCCCTGGGGGGGTGTCAACTCCTACGAGCAGTACTTC	-	TRBV7-9	TRBJ2-7	TRBD2
CASLRGLGTDTQYF	TGTGCCAGTCTGAGGGGACTCGGCACAGATACGCAGTATTTT	-	TRBV6-1	TRBJ2-3	-
CASSRVGPNSPLHF	TGTGCCAGCAGTCGGGTTGGCCCTAATTCACCCCTCCACTTT	-	TRBV6-1	TRBJ1-6	-
CASSLGDRYNEQFF	TGCGCCAGCAGCTTGGGGGACAGATACAATGAGCAGTTCTTC	-	TRBV5-1	TRBJ2-1	TRBD1